This paragraph covers one T cell receptor beta chain sequence. The antigen is unknown. The data originate from a study of beta chain features in type 1 diabetes. Background on the study: Patients did not differ from healthy donors in age, gender or cell yield.

Isolated RNA was reverse transcribed in full, so expressed TCRB transcripts were sequenced. The repertoire was sequenced with immunoSEQ multiplex PCR; TCRdb's copy has only in-frame clones and lacks some. The sample yields 150,000 to 200,000 clones, over 55% seen once. This CDR3 has 15 amino acids. Germline loops: CDR1 KGHSH, CDR2 LQKENI. J gave up 8 bases and V 3 bases, and 5 bases lay outside the gene matches. Using CD45RO/CCR7/CD25/CD127/CD95/CD27, CD4+ naive, central memory, regulatory and stem cell-like memory cells were sorted. All sorted populations exceeded 95% purity. General study findings and limits: Among patients with Type 1 diabetes, TCRB CDR3s were moderately but significantly shorter in every one of the four CD4+ subsets.

This sequence was found in a man aged 30 to 39 with type 1 diabetes. Specimen: naive CD4+ T cells from blood. V usage is TRBV18 and J usage is TRBJ2-1, with 12 bases lining up with TRBD2. As DNA, the CDR3 is TGTGCCAGCTCACCTGGACTAGCGGGGTTCGATGAGCAGTTCTTC. This translates into CASSPGLAGFDEQFF.